This TCR beta chain was documented in a study of relationships among human T cell subsets (dated by TCRdb to the early 2010s). In terms of the full investigation: Eight distinct blood T cell populations were sequenced: pan T, CD8 cytotoxic, regulatory, Th1, Th2, naive plus transitional, activated and memory cells.

Receptor libraries were prepared by multiplex PCR. The instrument given in TCRdb is 454 GS FLX. Semiquantitative ARM-PCR was used to amplify the TCR alpha and beta CDR3 regions from mRNA. In ARM-PCR, tagged nested gene-specific primers were applied first, and communal superprimers then carried out the exponential amplification. Exonuclease was used to remove the nested primers before the first-round PCR products went through the second amplification round. The amplicons were sequenced on the 454 platform, which can rapidly sequence millions of DNA fragments without cloning bias. A read was counted as effective if the read could be mapped to both V and J germline segments. On the authors' methods: IRmap was used to assign reads to germline V, D and J segments, relying on pyromap, a Smith-Waterman modification adapted to 454 sequencing errors. D-beta assignments were filtered with cutoffs set at the 99th percentile of alignment scores obtained from simulated random sequences. CDR3 was defined as the amino acids lying between the conserved V-segment Y[YFLI]C motif and the J-segment [FW]GXGT motif. A compound Poisson process model, previously applied to large-scale EST data, was used to estimate repertoire diversity. A cross-contamination detection procedure was applied to argue against sample contamination as the source of shared CDR3s. Starting from the raw public reads, TCRdb applied fastp trimming at Q25, assembled clones with MiXCR and retained in-frame beta chains. Identical CDR3 proteins give one entry, which carries the most common genes and DNA. The V and J calls reflect TCRdb's pipeline rather than the authors' work. Within this sample are about 9,100 distinct CDR3 sequences, with around 57% of them counted one time only. The leading ten clones occupy 4% to 5.5% of the sample.

Counted from cysteine to phenylalanine, this CDR3 has 18 amino acids. Only the CDR3 DNA is retained, 54 bases long and in frame from the first base. The germline V gene sets CDR1 to MGHRA and CDR2 to YSYEKL. Ends trimmed: V by 1 base, J by 3 bases; bases unmatched to a gene: 10. Memory T cells were selected as CD45RA-RO+ cells with anti-CD45RO beads from the CD45RA-negative fraction. Miltenyi superparamagnetic beads coated with subset-specific monoclonal antibodies were used for isolation of the T cell subsets. Every T cell population came from peripheral blood. Ficoll separation of whole blood yielded mononuclear cells, and anti-CD14 microbeads were then used to deplete the monocytes. Isolated cell populations were immediately resuspended in RNAprotect reagent. Concerning this clonotype: There is no known antigen for this receptor. It has no much larger one-base neighbor in the sample; base qualities were not kept.

Study-wide conclusions, independent of this receptor: Over 60% of CD8+ cytotoxic sequences belonged to clones with over 100 reads, whereas regulatory and Th2 subsets showed few such clones. Across the seven subsets, no statistically significant differences turned up in V, D and J usage, CDR3 length, or N-nucleotide additions. The considerable overlap in CDR3s among Th1, Th2 and regulatory T cells was taken as suggesting that cell fate choices are stochastic. A CD4+CD8+ double-positive population could not be ruled out by the bead-based sorting.

The rearranged chain carries TRBV4-1 and TRBJ2-7, with TRBD1 identical over 12 junction bases. The receptor was isolated from a man in his forties or fifties in good health. The source material was memory T cells sorted from blood. Read against the paper, the sample's cell subset or site label means: CD45RA-RO+ memory T cells. Read as DNA, the sequence is TGCGCCAGCAGCCAAGTTAGCCTCCGGGACAGGGGGCACTACGAGCAGTACTTC. This sequence encodes CASSQVSLRDRGHYEQYF.